These T cell receptor beta chains were read from a single sample in a study of blood T cell repertoires in COVID-19. Measured with immunoSEQ multiplex PCR; TCRdb has only the in-frame clones, and not every one. The sample has 100,000 to 110,000 clones, 80% seen once. The sample comprised peripheral blood. These receptors were obtained from a woman aged 65 to 85 with acute or convalescent COVID-19. The CDR3 runs from the conserved cysteine through the conserved F or W.

>TRBV29-1|TRBJ1-1
CSVRTGGNTEAFF
>TRBV9|TRBJ1-6
CASSDTSSYNSPLHF
>TRBV18|TRBJ2-2
CASSPPLAGGKPGELFF
>TRBV3-1/TRBV3-2|TRBJ2-1
CASSQDLAGGEDEQFF
>TRBV14|TRBJ2-5
CASSQDRLAQETQYF
>TRBV5-1|TRBJ2-2
CASSLAGAGGLTGELFF
>TRBV6-5|TRBJ1-1
CASSLGQGAFF
>TRBV11-1|TRBJ2-3
CASSFTGTAHTDTQYF
>TRBV6-5|TRBJ1-6
CASSLGATGSPLHF
>TRBV10-1|TRBJ2-1
CASSGTASSYNEQFF
>TRBV10-3|TRBJ2-5
CAISDGQQETQYF
>TRBV28|TRBJ1-5
CASGLPGEEYSNQPQHF
>TRBV2|TRBJ2-3
CASSEGQATDTQYF
>TRBV5-1|TRBJ1-2
CASSLGGGGYTF
>TRBV7-8|TRBJ1-1
CASSLGTPNTEAFF
>TRBV5-1|TRBJ1-2
CASSLTTGPYGYTF
>TRBV29-1|TRBJ1-1
CSVPGGGRLFGEAFF
>TRBV12-5|TRBJ2-5
CASGPGQSQETQYF
>TRBV19|TRBJ2-3
CASSISLAGGRTDTQYF
>TRBV2|TRBJ2-3
CASRRGGADTQYF
>TRBV10-1|TRBJ1-6
CASSPGTGLSPLHF
>TRBV11-2|TRBJ2-1
CASSFTGTESYNEQFF
>TRBV19|TRBJ1-2
CASSIKGAVHYGYTF
>TRBV9|TRBJ2-2
CASSVVQGQGGELFF
>TRBV5-1|TRBJ1-6
CASSTGQGAYSPLHF
>TRBV6-1|TRBJ2-1
CASSGLDPSSYNEQFF
>TRBV6-1|TRBJ1-6
CASSDRVSYSPLHF
>TRBV6-2/TRBV6-3|TRBJ1-2
CASSNWPPTGDRRGYTF
>TRBV2|TRBJ1-1
CASIKARDTEAFF
>TRBV19|TRBJ1-1
CASTPGAASTEAFF
>TRBV19|TRBJ1-5
CASSPQGAQPQHF
>TRBV7-6|TRBJ1-5
CASSPRGEQPQHF
>TRBV9|TRBJ2-1
CASSAYTGGRDEQFF
>TRBV6-5|TRBJ1-4
CASSLGGVSGKLFF
>TRBV18|TRBJ2-7
CASSPGHSESYF
>TRBV10-3|TRBJ1-1
CAISPQGYTEAFF
>TRBV29-1|TRBJ2-7
CSVGKTGDEQYF
>TRBV11-3|TRBJ2-3
CASSWGQGGDTQYF
>TRBV19|TRBJ2-5
CASRKGTGGGETQYF
>TRBV4-1|TRBJ2-1
CASSLTSAVSYNEQFF
>TRBV19|TRBJ2-7
CASGPDGTYEQYF
>TRBV6-5|TRBJ1-3
CASSSPSRSSGNTIYF
>TRBV24-1|TRBJ1-3
CATSDPTGDRIGNTIYF
>TRBV3-1/TRBV3-2|TRBJ2-3
CASSTVLSTPRADTQYF
>TRBV4-1|TRBJ2-3
CASSQGVAGGSTDTQYF
>TRBV6-1|TRBJ1-3
CASSELWAGSGNTIYF
>TRBV6-5|TRBJ2-7
CASSYSQKGAYEQYF
>TRBV5-4|TRBJ2-2
CASSPRGLAGNTGELFF
>TRBV12-3/TRBV12-4|TRBJ2-2
CAASWRNTGELFF
>TRBV2|TRBJ2-3
CASSRTGGGTDTQYF
>TRBV5-1|TRBJ1-3
CASSLGGVGNTIYF